These 26 T cell receptor beta chains were all obtained from the same sample, sequenced in a study of CD8 T cells in Susac syndrome. Random hexamers primed reverse transcription of about 0.45 to 1 ug RNA. Via MiXCR, TCRdb re-called the immunoSEQ multiplex PCR reads, giving one row per CDR3 protein. The table shows about 120,000 distinct CDR3 sequences, with roughly 91% occurring only once. What was sequenced was CD4+ T cells from PBMCs. Every receptor here comes from a human donor in good health.

The CDR3 region is CASSGMAGNGYTF. CDR3 in DNA: TGTGCCAGCAGCGGGATGGCGGGAAATGGCTACACCTTC. The chain recombines TRBV9 with TRBJ1-2; D unclear. The CDR3 is made up of 13 amino acids. Between the trimmed V and J ends, which lost 3 bases and 6 bases, there was a span of 12 bases. The germline gives CDR1 SGDLS, CDR2 YYNGEE.

V usage is TRBV6-2 or TRBV6-3 and J usage is TRBJ2-3, with 9 bases that match TRBD1. Trimming took 4 bases from V and 5 from J; bases not matched to a gene: 10. The germline gives CDR1 MNHEY, CDR2 SVGEGT. The length of the CDR3 is 16 residues. Written as DNA, the CDR3 is TGTGCCAGCAGTTTCTACAGGGGGCTGTGGGGAGATACGCAGTATTTT. It encodes CASSFYRGLWGDTQYF.

The chain combines TRBV7-3 with TRBJ2-1; possibly TRBD2 for D (8 bases). The CDR3 covers 17 residues. V lost 5 bases and J 1 base, leaving 18 bases between the germline ends. CDR1 is SGHTA, CDR2 FQGTGA, per germline. The CDR3 region is CASSRRTGGGSYNEQFF. CDR3 sequence (DNA): TGTGCCAGCAGCCGGCGGACAGGCGGGGGGTCCTACAATGAGCAGTTCTTC.

The chain joins TRBV12-3 or TRBV12-4 to TRBJ1-2; D gene ambiguous. The CDR3 covers 12 residues. V was shortened by 8 bases and J by 8 bases, with 15 bases between the two germline ends. The CDR3 spells CASAWGGGGYTF. The CDR3, as DNA: TGTGCCAGCGCCTGGGGAGGAGGGGGCTACACCTTC.

The chain couples TRBV2 to TRBJ1-1; TRBD1 aligns across 7 bases. Germline CDR1 SNHLY, CDR2 FYNNEI. This CDR3 comprises 13 residues. The ends lost 8 bases at V and 4 bases at J; junction bases unmatched: 7. Written as DNA, the CDR3 is TGTGCCAGCCGATACAGGGGTCCCACTGAAGCTTTCTTT. This encodes CASRYRGPTEAFF.

The V call is TRBV29-1, the J call TRBJ2-3, with a weak D call TRBD2 (5 bases). V lost 1 base and J lost 2, with 13 bases in between. This CDR3 region has 15 residues. Germline V gene lookup returns CDR1 SQVTM and CDR2 ANQGSEA. DNA for the CDR3: TGCAGCGTTGAAGTCAGCGGAGACAACACAGATACGCAGTATTTT. Residues: CSVEVSGDNTDTQYF.

The chain joins TRBV15 to TRBJ2-1; TRBD1 matches at 9 bases. The germline gives CDR1 LNHNV, CDR2 YYDKDF (reference sequence). V lost 2 bases to trimming and J lost 7 bases; unmatched junction nucleotides: 12. The CDR3 is 17 amino acids. CDR3 DNA sequence: TGTGCCACCAGCAGACAGAGAGGGGGACAGGGCACGAATGAGCAGTTCTTC. Translating gives CATSRQRGGQGTNEQFF.

CDR3 nucleotides: TGTGCCAGCAGTTACTCCCCCTCCGGAAATGAGCAGTTCTTC. Translation gives CASSYSPSGNEQFF. J is TRBJ2-1 and V is TRBV6-2 or TRBV6-3; no firm D call. Germline V gene lookup returns CDR1 MNHEY and CDR2 SVGEGT. This CDR3 contains 14 residues. V lost 0 bases and J 7 bases, leaving 10 bases between the germline ends.

This clonotype was observed once. V usage is TRBV19 and J usage is TRBJ2-7; D unresolved. There are 15 residues in the CDR3. V lost 3 bases and J 5 bases, leaving 17 bases between the germline ends. Per the germline V gene, CDR1 is LNHDA and CDR2 is SQIVND (reference sequence). This CDR3 is CASSIMGISWDEQYF. In DNA form, the CDR3 reads TGTGCCAGTAGTATTATGGGGATTTCATGGGACGAGCAGTACTTC.

This clonotype has a handful of counts. This chain joins TRBV27 and TRBJ1-2; 7 positions match TRBD1. The germline CDR1 and CDR2 sequences are MNHEY and SMNVEV (reference sequence). The CDR3 length is 13 residues. With 4 bases clipped from V and 2 bases from J, the junction kept 1 base outside the gene matches. Here the CDR3 reads CASSSTGNYGYTF. As DNA, the CDR3 is TGTGCCAGCAGTTCGACAGGGAACTATGGCTACACCTTC.

The chain links TRBV7-9 to TRBJ2-7, with 10 bases lining up with TRBD2. CDR1 is SEHNR and CDR2 is FQNEAQ in the germline V gene (reference sequence). V dropped 8 bases and J dropped 4; count of bases not matched to a gene: 8. The CDR3 spans 14 residues. CDR3 sequence (DNA): TGTGCCAGCGCCCCTGCTAGCGGGGGTTACGAGCAGTACTTC. Translation gives CASAPASGGYEQYF.

The chain uses TRBV27 and TRBJ1-1; no reliable D call. Germline CDR1 reads MNHEY; CDR2 reads SMNVEV (reference sequence). V was clipped by 3 bases and J by 2 bases, with 7 bases between them. This CDR3 is built from 13 residues. The CDR3 sequence is CASSFVFNTEAFF. The CDR3 DNA sequence: TGTGCCAGCAGTTTCGTATTTAACACTGAAGCTTTCTTT.

The chain links TRBV6-2 or TRBV6-3 to TRBJ2-7; possible D gene TRBD1, 6 bases. The CDR3 is 14 residues long. Germline V gene data show CDR1 as MNHEY and CDR2 as SVGEGT. V was trimmed by 4 bases and J by 0 bases, leaving 10 bases between them. CDR3 residues: CASSLDRSSYEQYF. CDR3 in DNA: TGTGCCAGCAGTTTGGACAGAAGCTCCTACGAGCAGTACTTC.

The genes are TRBV4-3 and TRBJ2-2, with 9 bases aligning to TRBD2. The germline V gene encodes CDR1 LGHNA and CDR2 YSLEER. With V trimmed by 0 bases and J by 1 base, 3 bases remained unmatched. The CDR3 consists of 17 residues. The DNA for the CDR3 is TGCGCCAGCAGCCAAGATCGTAGCGGGGGGAACACCGGGGAGCTGTTTTTT. It translates to CASSQDRSGGNTGELFF.

This clonotype was found once. This chain links TRBV20-1 with TRBJ1-1; 7 bases fit TRBD1. The ends lost 0 bases at V and 4 bases at J; junction bases unmatched: 5. Germline CDR1 DFQATT, CDR2 SNEGSKA (reference sequence). The length of the CDR3 is 14 residues. CDR3 amino acids: CSARDVTGITEAFF. The CDR3 nucleotides are TGCAGTGCTAGAGATGTGACAGGGATCACTGAAGCTTTCTTT.

The DNA of the CDR3 is TGCAGTGCTAAGTCTTTTCAATGGAACACCGGGGAGCTGTTTTTT. Translated, it gives CSAKSFQWNTGELFF. V gene TRBV20-1 combines with J gene TRBJ2-2; no reliable D call. CDR1 is DFQATT, CDR2 SNEGSKA, per germline (reference sequence). V was trimmed by 4 bases and J by 1 base, leaving 13 bases between them. The CDR3 extends over 15 amino acids.

This clonotype was counted a single time. J is TRBJ1-1 and V is TRBV11-2; no definite D call. V was pared by 5 bases and J by 3 bases, with 7 bases between. Germline CDR1 and CDR2: SGHAT and FQNNGV. This CDR3 region has 12 residues. The CDR3 spells CASSQRDTEAFF. The CDR3 DNA sequence: TGTGCCAGCAGCCAACGGGACACTGAAGCTTTCTTT. The variable domain in full, with the rest retrieved from reference TRBV11-2 and TRBJ1-1, is EAGVAQSPRYKIIEKRQSVAFWCNPISGHATLYWYQQILGQGPKLLIQFQNNGVVDDSQLPKDRFSAERLKGVDSTLKIQPAKLEDSAVYLCASSQRDTEAFFGQGTRLTVV.

The chain uses TRBV27 and TRBJ2-4; 12 bases match TRBD1. Germline trimming cut 6 bases from V and 15 bases from J; bases unmatched to any gene: 6. There are 12 residues in the CDR3. Germline V lookup: CDR1 MNHEY, CDR2 SMNVEV (reference sequence). The CDR3 DNA follows: TGTGCCAGCAGAACCGGGACAGGGGGCATGTACTTC. This encodes CASRTGTGGMYF.

The chain employs TRBV5-1 and TRBJ2-1; 8 bases align to TRBD2. The CDR3 totals 15 residues. Per the germline V gene, CDR1 is SGHRS and CDR2 is YFSETQ. V shed 1 base, J shed 10 bases, and the junction held 10 bases outside the gene matches. CDR3 nucleotides: TGCGCCAGCAGCTTGAAAGGCGGGGGGATCAGCGAGCAGTTCTTC. This codes for CASSLKGGGISEQFF.

This rearrangement joins TRBV29-1 to TRBJ2-2, with unresolved D. The CDR3 has 12 residues. Germline values: CDR1 SQVTM, CDR2 ANQGSEA. Trimming cost V 7 bases and J 6 bases, with 12 bases left between them. DNA for the CDR3: TGCAGCGGAGCCTCGCGGCCCGGGGAGCTGTTTTTT. This encodes CSGASRPGELFF.

The rearrangement joins TRBV14 to TRBJ2-3, with 7 bases aligning to TRBD2. Germline CDR1 reads SGHDN; CDR2 reads FVKESK. The CDR3 sequence is 17 residues long. V dropped 2 bases and J dropped 9; count of bases not matched to a gene: 17. The CDR3 DNA sequence: TGTGCCAGCAGCCAAAACGGGGAGGGCACACATCGGGGGACGCAGTATTTT. It specifies CASSQNGEGTHRGTQYF.

This clonotype was seen just once. The chain is built from TRBV5-1 and TRBJ2-1; 9 bases map to TRBD2. The V and J ends lost 0 bases and 1 base, in that order; junction bases with no gene match: 11. CDR3 length equals 19 residues. CDR1 and CDR2 (germline): SGHRS, YFSETQ. Here the CDR3 reads CASSLGFLAGQTSYNEQFF. The CDR3 nucleotides read TGCGCCAGCAGCTTGGGCTTCCTAGCGGGACAGACATCCTACAATGAGCAGTTCTTC.

The rearrangement uses TRBV6-5 and TRBJ2-7; 7 bases align to TRBD1. This CDR3 region has 16 residues. Germline CDR1 MNHEY, CDR2 SVGAGI. V shed 0 bases and J 6 bases; nucleotides not matched to a gene: 11. CDR3 protein: CASSYSLQGKRGEQYF. Here the CDR3 DNA reads TGTGCCAGCAGTTACTCCCTACAGGGGAAGAGGGGCGAGCAGTACTTC.

For the CDR3, the DNA is TGTGCCAGCAGCCAAGGGGGCGGGGGGTCAACCTACAATGAGCAGTTCTTC. Its protein product is CASSQGGGGSTYNEQFF. The V gene is TRBV4-2, the J gene TRBJ2-1; 8 nucleotides align to TRBD2. CDR3 length equals 17 residues. J lost 2 bases, V lost 1 base, and 7 bases had no gene match. Germline assignment: CDR1 LGHNA and CDR2 YNFKEQ.

J is TRBJ1-5 and V is TRBV15; D is unresolved. Trimming pared 0 bases from V and 10 bases from J, leaving 13 bases between. CDR3 length: 14 residues. Germline V gene lookup returns CDR1 LNHNV and CDR2 YYDKDF (reference sequence). The CDR3 coding sequence is TGTGCCACCAGCAGAGATTCCGGGTCCACTCCCCAGCATTTT. Translated: CATSRDSGSTPQHF.

The chain carries TRBV7-9 and TRBJ1-5; weak D call: TRBD1 (6 bases). Germline V lookup: CDR1 SEHNR, CDR2 FQNEAQ (reference sequence). Between the trimmed V and J ends, which lost 4 bases and 6 bases, there was a span of 13 bases. The CDR3 has 14 amino acids. The CDR3 spells CASSYGTRGQPQHF. The DNA of the CDR3 is TGTGCCAGCAGCTACGGGACACGGGGTCAGCCCCAGCATTTT.